The 12 T cell receptor beta chains in this list originate from one sample, sequenced in a study of blood T cell repertoires in COVID-19. Profiled with immunoSEQ multiplex PCR; TCRdb holds only in-frame clones, not every one. This sample has some 260,000 clones, with about 88% found just once. Sequences were obtained from PBMCs or T cells enriched from blood (not recorded which). The source of these receptors is a young man with acute COVID-19.

The chain links TRBV5-1 to TRBJ1-1, with TRBD1 matching over 8 bases. The V segment lost 3 bases and the J segment 6 bases; nucleotides outside the gene matches: 10. There are 15 residues in the CDR3. CDR1 is SGHRS, CDR2 YFSETQ, per germline. CDR3 region: CASSSAGGSGAEAFF. CDR3 sequence (DNA): TGCGCCAGCAGCTCGGCAGGGGGCTCCGGAGCTGAAGCTTTCTTT. The entire variable domain, with the rest obtained from reference TRBV5-1 and TRBJ1-1, is as follows: KAGVTQTPRYLIKTRGQQVTLSCSPISGHRSVSWYQQTPGQGLQFLFEYFSETQRNKGNFPGRFSGRQFSNSRSEMNVSTLELGDSALYLCASSSAGGSGAEAFFGQGTRLTVV.

This clone was counted a single time. The CDR3 DNA sequence: TGTGCCAGCAGTTCACTCGGGGAGACCCAGTACTTC. This codes for CASSSLGETQYF. The chain joins TRBV28 to TRBJ2-5, with D hard to call. Trimming pared 4 bases from V and 5 bases from J, leaving 8 bases between. Per the germline V gene, CDR1 is MDHEN and CDR2 is SYDVKM. CDR3 length: 12 residues.

This clone has more than one count but fewer than ten. The rearrangement joins TRBV5-5 to TRBJ2-7; no clear D gene. The V and J ends lost 5 bases and 2 bases respectively, with 14 bases between them. Germline CDR1 reads SGHKS; CDR2 reads YYEKEE (reference sequence). This CDR3 spans 14 amino acids. The CDR3 DNA reads TGTGCCAGCAGGGATACACAGACCCCCTACGAGCAGTACGTC. Protein: CASRDTQTPYEQYV.

The rearrangement joins TRBV6-5 to TRBJ2-1; TRBD2 matches 7 bases. V shed 4 bases, J shed 0 bases, and the junction held 6 bases outside the gene matches. Germline CDR1 MNHEY, CDR2 SVGAGI. This CDR3 is built from 16 residues. CDR3 coding DNA: TGTGCCAGCAGTTTACTAGCGAGTATCTCCTACAATGAGCAGTTCTTC. Translated, it gives CASSLLASISYNEQFF.

The genes are TRBV6-5 and TRBJ1-1; 9 bases match TRBD1. With 5 bases clipped from V and 11 bases from J, the junction kept 12 bases outside the gene matches. The CDR3 covers 14 residues. Germline V gives CDR1 MNHEY, CDR2 SVGAGI. The CDR3 DNA is TGTGCCAGCAGTCCCCGGGACAGGGTGTCGTTTGCTTTCTTT. Amino acids: CASSPRDRVSFAFF.

The rearrangement joins TRBV5-1 to TRBJ2-2; 12 positions agree with TRBD2. Germline CDR1 is SGHRS and CDR2 is YFSETQ. With 4 bases clipped from V and 6 bases from J, the junction kept 4 bases outside the gene matches. The CDR3 length is 15 residues. CDR3 coding DNA: TGCGCCAGCAGCCCTGGACTAGCGGGGCCCGGGGAGCTGTTTTTT. As protein: CASSPGLAGPGELFF.

The gene calls are TRBV19 and TRBJ2-1; D perhaps matches TRBD1 (5 bases). The CDR3 loop spans 13 amino acids. The germline V gene encodes CDR1 LNHDA and CDR2 SQIVND (reference sequence). V shed 5 bases and J shed 6 bases, with 11 bases lying between them. The chain's CDR3 is CASSSGTGNEQFF. As DNA, the CDR3 is TGTGCCAGTAGTTCAGGAACAGGCAATGAGCAGTTCTTC. The complete variable domain, with remaining parts taken from reference TRBV19 and TRBJ2-1, reads DGGITQSPKYLFRKEGQNVTLSCEQNLNHDAMYWYRQDPGQGLRLIYYSQIVNDFQKGDIAEGYSVSREKKESFPLTVTSAQKNPTAFYLCASSSGTGNEQFFGPGTRLTVL.

J is TRBJ2-1 and V is TRBV20-1; unclear D gene. The CDR3 extends over 10 amino acids. The germline gives CDR1 DFQATT, CDR2 SNEGSKA (reference sequence). The CDR3 DNA sequence: TGCGCGACACCAAATAGTGAGCAGTTCTTC. This gives the protein CATPNSEQFF.

Only a few counts were recorded for this clone. This chain joins TRBV28 and TRBJ2-7; possibly TRBD1 for D (5 bases). Trimming left V 4 bases short and J 2 bases short, with 9 bases between. Per germline, CDR1 MDHEN and CDR2 SYDVKM. The CDR3 spans 13 residues. CDR3 bases: TGTGCCAGCAGTTCAGGACACCCCTACGAGCAGTACGTC. The encoded protein is CASSSGHPYEQYV.

The table lists this clone with a few counts. The V gene is TRBV19, the J gene TRBJ1-5; 12 bases line up with TRBD1. The length of the CDR3 is 15 residues. Germline CDR1 and CDR2: LNHDA and SQIVND (reference sequence). V lost 7 bases to trimming and J lost 7 bases; unmatched junction nucleotides: 8. The CDR3 DNA sequence: TGTGCCAGTACTGCGGGACAGGGGGCCAGGCAGCCCCAGCATTTT. Residues: CASTAGQGARQPQHF.

The chain joins TRBV14 to TRBJ2-1, with D unresolved. Per the germline V gene, CDR1 is SGHDN and CDR2 is FVKESK. This CDR3 has 13 amino acids. V shed 0 bases and J shed 13 bases, with 13 bases lying between them. This CDR3 is CASSQDLADYQFF. The CDR3 DNA follows: TGTGCCAGCAGCCAAGATTTGGCGGATTATCAGTTCTTC.

This clone appeared once. The V call is TRBV10-3, the J call TRBJ2-1; D ambiguous. The CDR3 covers 11 residues. Germline CDR1 ENHRY, CDR2 SYGVKD. The germline V and J ends were trimmed by 4 bases and 9 bases, with 7 bases remaining between them. CDR3 nucleotide sequence: TGTGCCATCAGTGCAAGAGCTGAGCAGTTCTTC. Translation gives CAISARAEQFF.